Below are 21 T cell receptor beta chains sequenced from a single sample in a study of shared clonotypes between healthy human individuals. Method: immunoSEQ multiplex PCR; TCRdb's copy keeps in-frame clones and lacks some. The sample contains some 1,400,000 clones, about 96% of which appear only once. The sequenced material came from naive CD4+ T cells sorted from blood. Subset meaning: CD45RA+ positively selected. These receptors came from a man aged 30 to 39 in good health.

The chain has TRBV5-1 and TRBJ2-3; D is possibly TRBD2 (6 bases). V lost 4 bases and J lost 0, with 12 bases in between. This CDR3 is 15 amino acids long. CDR1 and CDR2 from the germline V gene are SGHRS and YFSETQ. The CDR3 here is CASSESGSSTDTQYF. DNA for the CDR3: TGCGCCAGCAGCGAAAGCGGGTCTAGCACAGATACGCAGTATTTT.

The chain recombines TRBV15 with TRBJ1-4; the match to TRBD1 covers 9 bases. Trimming took 2 bases from V and 8 from J; bases not matched to a gene: 12. CDR3 size: 17 residues. Germline values: CDR1 LNHNV, CDR2 YYDKDF (reference sequence). CDR3 region: CATSRTIGTGSGEKLFF. The CDR3 DNA follows: TGTGCCACCAGCAGAACGATTGGGACAGGGAGCGGAGAAAAACTGTTTTTT.

The count of this clone is one. The chain recombines TRBV27 with TRBJ1-2, with 7 positions matching TRBD1. In germline, CDR1 is MNHEY, CDR2 SMNVEV (reference sequence). J was trimmed by 1 base and V by 1 base; bases with no gene match: 12. The CDR3 extends over 18 amino acids. CDR3 region: CASSLFRGTESHNYGYTF. CDR3 coding DNA: TGTGCCAGCAGTTTATTTCGTGGGACAGAAAGTCATAACTATGGCTACACCTTC.

This clone was observed once. The V call is TRBV7-9, the J call TRBJ2-3; D is perhaps TRBD1 or TRBD2 (5 bases each). Germline CDR1 SEHNR, CDR2 FQNEAQ (reference sequence). The CDR3 sequence is 16 residues long. V lost 5 bases, J lost 5 bases, and 20 bases lay in between. In DNA form, the CDR3 reads TGTGCCAGCAGCCCTCTTCGGACTGTTCAGGGAGATACGCAGTATTTT. Protein sequence: CASSPLRTVQGDTQYF.

V gene TRBV29-1 combines with J gene TRBJ2-3, with unresolved D. The CDR3 totals 13 residues. With 1 base removed from V and 4 bases from J, the gap between germline ends came to 9 bases. CDR1 SQVTM and CDR2 ANQGSEA come from the germline V gene. The CDR3 loop is CSVEGSVADTQYF. CDR3 DNA: TGCAGCGTTGAAGGGTCAGTTGCAGATACGCAGTATTTT.

This chain uses TRBV11-2 with TRBJ1-2; D may be TRBD1 (6 bases). Trimming left V 3 bases short and J 8 bases short, with 10 bases between. CDR3 length: 12 residues. Germline CDR1 is SGHAT and CDR2 is FQNNGV. The CDR3 reads CASSLHGGGYTF. As DNA, the CDR3 is TGTGCCAGCAGCTTGCATGGGGGCGGCTACACCTTC.

CDR3 protein: CASSLDRGYEQYF. The CDR3 DNA is TGTGCCAGCAGTTTAGACAGGGGCTACGAGCAGTACTTC. The chain recombines TRBV27 with TRBJ2-5; the match to TRBD1 covers 8 bases. TRBJ2-7 explains the end of the DNA better; the J call may be wrong. Germline CDR1 MNHEY, CDR2 SMNVEV (reference sequence). The CDR3 contains 13 residues.

V gene TRBV5-1 combines with J gene TRBJ2-1; 8 bases align to TRBD2. Germline-derived CDR1 and CDR2 are SGHRS and YFSETQ. The V gene end was trimmed by 1 base and the J gene end by 5 bases; junction bases not matched to a gene: 8. The CDR3 totals 16 residues. This CDR3 is CASSLFSSGSNNEQFF. The CDR3 DNA reads TGCGCCAGCAGCTTGTTCAGCAGCGGGAGCAACAATGAGCAGTTCTTC. Based on the CDR3 plus reference TRBV5-1 and TRBJ2-1, the full variable domain is KAGVTQTPRYLIKTRGQQVTLSCSPISGHRSVSWYQQTPGQGLQFLFEYFSETQRNKGNFPGRFSGRQFSNSRSEMNVSTLELGDSALYLCASSLFSSGSNNEQFFGPGTRLTVL.

The chain recombines TRBV6-5 with TRBJ2-3; no reliable D call. V was cut by 2 bases and J by 2 bases, with 11 bases left in between. The CDR3 consists of 15 residues. Germline CDR1 reads MNHEY; CDR2 reads SVGAGI. CDR3 DNA: TGTGCCAGCAGTTACGACACATCACTCACAGATACGCAGTATTTT. Encoded protein: CASSYDTSLTDTQYF.

The J gene is TRBJ2-7, the V gene TRBV18; D gene ambiguous. The CDR3 covers 13 residues. The germline V gene has CDR1 KGHSH and CDR2 LQKENI. Trimming pared 5 bases from V and 7 bases from J, leaving 15 bases between. CDR3 region: CASSSGRVGEQYF. In nucleotides, the CDR3 is TGTGCCAGCTCATCCGGACGGGTGGGTGAGCAGTACTTC.

V gene TRBV7-2 combines with J gene TRBJ2-3, with D perhaps matching TRBD1 or TRBD2 (10 bases each). The germline V and J ends were trimmed by 0 bases and 6 bases, with 31 bases remaining between them. CDR1 is SGHTA and CDR2 is FQGNSA in the germline V gene. The CDR3 is 21 residues long. CDR3 loop: CASSLALTGGTASGSRDTQYF. Written as DNA, the CDR3 is TGTGCCAGCAGCTTAGCCCTGACAGGGGGCACAGCTAGCGGGAGTCGCGATACGCAGTATTTT.

This clone was counted once. The V call is TRBV5-1, the J call TRBJ1-2; D is ambiguous. CDR3 length: 15 amino acids. Germline V CDR1 and CDR2: SGHRS, YFSETQ. V lost 3 bases and J 2 bases, leaving 14 bases between the germline ends. Here the CDR3 DNA reads TGCGCCAGCAGCTCCGACGGTCGCCCGAACTATGGCTACACCTTC. Its translation: CASSSDGRPNYGYTF.

The chain employs TRBV4-3 and TRBJ2-3; the D gene is possibly TRBD2 (6 bases). The CDR3 spans 14 residues. Germline CDR1 reads LGHNA; CDR2 reads YSLEER. Between the trimmed V and J ends, which lost 2 bases and 6 bases, there was a span of 12 bases. The DNA for the CDR3 is TGCGCCAGCAGCCAAAGGTTAGCGGCGGATACGCAGTATTTT. This encodes CASSQRLAADTQYF.

The chain combines TRBV7-8 with TRBJ2-5; D gene unclear. The CDR3 loop spans 14 amino acids. Trimming removed 4 bases at V and 5 bases at J, with 14 bases between. The germline V gene has CDR1 SGHVS and CDR2 FQNEAQ. CDR3 nucleotides: TGTGCCAGCAGCTCCAGACTGAAGGGTGAGACCCAGTACTTC. Amino acid sequence: CASSSRLKGETQYF.

In its sample, this clone was seen once. The V call is TRBV28, the J call TRBJ2-7; D is perhaps TRBD1 or TRBD2 (5 bases each). The germline gives CDR1 MDHEN, CDR2 SYDVKM. Trimming shortened V by 6 bases and J by 3 bases, and 18 bases separated the two germline ends. This CDR3 spans 15 amino acids. CDR3 bases: TGTGCCAGCAGACCCAACACCGGGGCTCGCTACGAGCAGTACTTC. It yields the protein CASRPNTGARYEQYF.

The chain uses TRBV6-6 and TRBJ1-5; 7 bases align to TRBD1. The CDR3 contains 13 residues. Germline V gene sequence: CDR1 MNHNY, CDR2 SVGAGI (reference sequence). After removal of 5 bases from V and 7 bases from J, the junction contained 5 bases not matched to a gene. This chain's CDR3 is CASSADRVQPQHF. The CDR3 DNA follows: TGTGCCAGCAGTGCCGACAGGGTACAGCCCCAGCATTTT.

V gene TRBV5-6 combines with J gene TRBJ2-2; D uncertain. The ends were cut back, 0 bases at V and 7 bases at J, with 4 bases in the middle. Germline CDR1 and CDR2: SGHDT and YYEEEE. CDR3 length: 12 residues. The CDR3 region has the DNA TGTGCCAGCAGCTTGGTTGGCGGGGAGCTGTTTTTT. It codes for CASSLVGGELFF. Looking up the rest from reference TRBV5-6 and TRBJ2-2 gives the full variable domain: DAGVTQSPTHLIKTRGQQVTLRCSPKSGHDTVSWYQQALGQGPQFIFQYYEEEERQRGNFPDRFSGHQFPNYSSELNVNALLLGDSALYLCASSLVGGELFFGEGSRLTVL.

This chain uses TRBV7-6 with TRBJ1-4, with D hard to call. V shed 3 bases and J shed 3 bases, with 14 bases lying between them. CDR3 length equals 16 residues. CDR1 is SGHVS, CDR2 FNYEAQ, per germline. The chain's CDR3 is CASSFRSDRANEKLFF. The CDR3 nucleotides read TGTGCCAGCAGCTTTCGGTCGGACCGGGCTAATGAAAAACTGTTTTTT.

This clone has just one count. V and J are TRBV10-2 and TRBJ2-1, with no clear D. The CDR3 totals 13 residues. CDR1 is WSHSY and CDR2 is SAAADI in the germline V gene. Trimming cost V 5 bases and J 8 bases, with 13 bases left between them. The CDR3 nucleotides are TGCGCCAGCAGTCCGACTTCTAGGGATGAGCAGTTCTTC. This translates into CASSPTSRDEQFF.

The chain uses TRBV18 and TRBJ2-1; D not certain. With 3 bases removed from V and 10 bases from J, the gap between germline ends came to 10 bases. This CDR3 is built from 12 residues. In germline, CDR1 is KGHSH, CDR2 LQKENI. The CDR3 sequence is CASSPSTFEQFF. The CDR3 DNA is TGTGCCAGCTCACCGTCGACGTTCGAGCAGTTCTTC.

V and J are TRBV11-2 and TRBJ2-5; perhaps TRBD2 as D (7 bases). The CDR3 is 14 residues long. V lost 5 bases and J 3 bases, leaving 13 bases between the germline ends. The germline V gene encodes CDR1 SGHAT and CDR2 FQNNGV. The CDR3 nucleotides are TGTGCCAGCAGCCCCGCGGGGGCGAAAGAGACCCAGTACTTC. As protein: CASSPAGAKETQYF.